Listed below are T cell receptor beta chains from one sample, sequenced in a study of blood T cells in healthy people across ages. TCRdb reanalysed the 5' RACE reads using MiXCR and keeps one entry per CDR3 protein. This table has around 600,000 distinct CDR3 sequences, around half appearing once. The sample was blood. Receptors were obtained from an elderly man in good health. Each CDR3 is given with its conserved first and last residue. A D gene is named only where the DNA matches it firmly. Not all rows give a size; the values are once, few, many and, for expanded clones, a class.

len: 14; abundance: -; v_gene: TRBV7-2; j_gene: TRBJ1-2; d_gene: -; CDR3nt: TGTGCCAGCAGCTTAGATGGACAGAACTATGGCTACACCTTC; CDR3aa: CASSLDGQNYGYTF
len: 16; abundance: -; v_gene: TRBV20-1; j_gene: TRBJ2-7; d_gene: TRBD2; CDR3nt: TGCAGTGCTATGCCCGGGACTAGCGGGAGTAAGTTCGAGCAGTACTTC; CDR3aa: CSAMPGTSGSKFEQYF
len: 13; abundance: -; v_gene: TRBV20-1; j_gene: TRBJ1-5; d_gene: -; CDR3nt: TGCAGTGCAAGTTCCGACGGTAATCAGCCCCAGCATTTT; CDR3aa: CSASSDGNQPQHF
len: 13; abundance: many; v_gene: TRBV7-2; j_gene: TRBJ2-5; d_gene: -; CDR3nt: TGTGCCAGCAGCTTGTCAAACCAAGAGACCCAGTACTTC; CDR3aa: CASSLSNQETQYF
len: 14; abundance: -; v_gene: TRBV7-2; j_gene: TRBJ1-1; d_gene: TRBD1; CDR3nt: TGTGCCAGCAGAGTCAGGGGGATGAACACTGAAGCTTTCTTT; CDR3aa: CASRVRGMNTEAFF
len: 13; abundance: many; v_gene: TRBV6-6; j_gene: TRBJ2-1; d_gene: TRBD2; CDR3nt: TGTGCCAGCAAACCGGGAGGGCCAGATGAGCAGTTCTTC; CDR3aa: CASKPGGPDEQFF
len: 14; abundance: -; v_gene: TRBV7-3; j_gene: TRBJ1-1; d_gene: -; CDR3nt: TGTGCCAGCAGCTCGGGCAGGGCAGGGACTGAAGCTTTCTTT; CDR3aa: CASSSGRAGTEAFF
len: 13; abundance: -; v_gene: TRBV27; j_gene: TRBJ2-7; d_gene: -; CDR3nt: TGTGCCAGCAGTTTGCGGGAAGAAAGCGAGCAGTACTTC; CDR3aa: CASSLREESEQYF
len: 14; abundance: -; v_gene: TRBV29-1; j_gene: TRBJ2-3; d_gene: -; CDR3nt: TGCAGCGTTGAACACCCCGAGAGCACAGATACGCAGTATTTT; CDR3aa: CSVEHPESTDTQYF
len: 13; abundance: -; v_gene: TRBV6-1; j_gene: TRBJ2-7; d_gene: TRBD1; CDR3nt: TGTGCCAGCAGTGTAAGGGGGCCCGTTGAGCAGTACTTC; CDR3aa: CASSVRGPVEQYF
len: 16; abundance: many; v_gene: TRBV6-5; j_gene: TRBJ2-1; d_gene: -; CDR3nt: TGTGCCAGCAGACAAATGTCGGGACACCGGACGAGTGAGCAGTTCTTC; CDR3aa: CASRQMSGHRTSEQFF
len: 16; abundance: -; v_gene: TRBV11-2; j_gene: TRBJ2-5; d_gene: -; CDR3nt: TGTGCCAGCAGTAGAAGTCCGGGAACTGATCAAGAGACCCAGTACTTC; CDR3aa: CASSRSPGTDQETQYF
len: 16; abundance: few; v_gene: TRBV5-1; j_gene: TRBJ2-3; d_gene: TRBD2; CDR3nt: TGCGCCAGCAGCTTGGCCTCTAGCGGGGGCACAGATACGCAGTATTTT; CDR3aa: CASSLASSGGTDTQYF
len: 15; abundance: -; v_gene: TRBV6-5; j_gene: TRBJ2-5; d_gene: -; CDR3nt: TGTGCCAGCAGAAGTAGAAGAGGACCCTACAATGAGCAGTACTTC; CDR3aa: CASRSRRGPYNEQYF
len: 14; abundance: -; v_gene: TRBV9; j_gene: TRBJ2-7; d_gene: -; CDR3nt: TGTGCCAGCAGCGTAGGCAGGACAGCCTACGAGCAGTACTTC; CDR3aa: CASSVGRTAYEQYF
len: 15; abundance: -; v_gene: TRBV7-2; j_gene: TRBJ2-3; d_gene: -; CDR3nt: TGTGCCAGCAGCCTAGGCCACAGGGAGTCAGATACGCAGTATTTT; CDR3aa: CASSLGHRESDTQYF
len: 16; abundance: -; v_gene: TRBV20-1; j_gene: TRBJ1-5; d_gene: TRBD1; CDR3nt: TGCAGTGCTAGAGATGGGCAGGGGGCTAGGGATCAGCCCCAGCATTTT; CDR3aa: CSARDGQGARDQPQHF
len: 14; abundance: -; v_gene: TRBV10-3; j_gene: TRBJ2-5; d_gene: TRBD2; CDR3nt: TGTGCCATCACAGGAGCGGGGGTTCAAGAGACCCAGTACTTC; CDR3aa: CAITGAGVQETQYF
len: 19; abundance: -; v_gene: TRBV11-2; j_gene: TRBJ2-2; d_gene: TRBD1; CDR3nt: TGTGCCAGCAGCGCGATCTATAAAGGACAGGGGGTAAAGACCGGGGAGCTGTTTTTT; CDR3aa: CASSAIYKGQGVKTGELFF
len: 15; abundance: -; v_gene: TRBV5-1; j_gene: TRBJ2-5; d_gene: TRBD1; CDR3nt: TGCGCCAGCAGCTCACAGGGGGCGCCCCAAGAGACCCAGTACTTC; CDR3aa: CASSSQGAPQETQYF
len: 14; abundance: few; v_gene: TRBV7-2; j_gene: TRBJ1-2; d_gene: -; CDR3nt: TGTGCCAGCAGCTTAGGGTCAGCTAACTATGGCTACACCTTC; CDR3aa: CASSLGSANYGYTF
len: 15; abundance: -; v_gene: TRBV29-1; j_gene: TRBJ1-1; d_gene: -; CDR3nt: TGCAGCGCCGCTCCAAGGTGGGGAGCGAACACTGAAGCTTTCTTT; CDR3aa: CSAAPRWGANTEAFF
len: 14; abundance: -; v_gene: TRBV12-3/TRBV12-4; j_gene: TRBJ1-2; d_gene: TRBD1; CDR3nt: TGTGCCAGCAGTTTGGACAGGACGAACTATGGCTACACCTTC; CDR3aa: CASSLDRTNYGYTF
len: 15; abundance: -; v_gene: TRBV10-2; j_gene: TRBJ2-5; d_gene: -; CDR3nt: TGCGCCAGCAGTGAGTCGAGACAGGTCGGGGAGACCCAGTACTTC; CDR3aa: CASSESRQVGETQYF
len: 13; abundance: -; v_gene: TRBV10-3; j_gene: TRBJ2-7; d_gene: -; CDR3nt: TGTGCCATCAGTGAGTACAGCACCTACGAGCAGTACTTC; CDR3aa: CAISEYSTYEQYF
len: 14; abundance: -; v_gene: TRBV6-2/TRBV6-3; j_gene: TRBJ2-7; d_gene: -; CDR3nt: TGTGCCAGCTCAATTGGGGGGTCCTCCTACGAGCAGTACTTC; CDR3aa: CASSIGGSSYEQYF
len: 15; abundance: -; v_gene: TRBV4-3; j_gene: TRBJ2-5; d_gene: -; CDR3nt: TGCGCCAGCAGCCCTTCTGGGCGGTACCAAGAGACCCAGTACTTC; CDR3aa: CASSPSGRYQETQYF
len: 13; abundance: few; v_gene: TRBV7-3; j_gene: TRBJ1-2; d_gene: -; CDR3nt: TGTGCCAGCAGCTTAAATCCGGGCTATGGCTACACCTTC; CDR3aa: CASSLNPGYGYTF
len: 13; abundance: few; v_gene: TRBV2; j_gene: TRBJ2-7; d_gene: TRBD1; CDR3nt: TGTGCCAGCAACTTTGGACAGGGCTACGAGCAGTACTTC; CDR3aa: CASNFGQGYEQYF
len: 15; abundance: -; v_gene: TRBV6-5; j_gene: TRBJ2-2; d_gene: -; CDR3nt: TGTGCCAGCAGTTACATGTCGGGGAACACCGGGGAGCTGTTTTTT; CDR3aa: CASSYMSGNTGELFF
len: 16; abundance: -; v_gene: TRBV7-2; j_gene: TRBJ2-7; d_gene: -; CDR3nt: TGTGCCAGCAGCTTATCCCACAGGGACCCTGACTACGAGCAGTACTTC; CDR3aa: CASSLSHRDPDYEQYF
len: 14; abundance: -; v_gene: TRBV20-1; j_gene: TRBJ2-7; d_gene: -; CDR3nt: TGCAGTGCTAGAGATCCCCAGGTCCACAATGAGCAGTACTTC; CDR3aa: CSARDPQVHNEQYF
len: 10; abundance: few; v_gene: TRBV29-1; j_gene: TRBJ1-1; d_gene: -; CDR3nt: TGCAGCGCCGGGAACACTGAAGCTTTCTTT; CDR3aa: CSAGNTEAFF
len: 14; abundance: -; v_gene: TRBV12-3/TRBV12-4; j_gene: TRBJ1-1; d_gene: -; CDR3nt: TGTGCCAGCAGTTTGACATCGGAAGGCACTGAAGCTTTCTTT; CDR3aa: CASSLTSEGTEAFF
len: 14; abundance: -; v_gene: TRBV30; j_gene: TRBJ2-5; d_gene: -; CDR3nt: TGTGCCCGCCAGACCGGGACTTCGCGGGAGACCCAGTACTTC; CDR3aa: CARQTGTSRETQYF
len: 13; abundance: once; v_gene: TRBV10-3; j_gene: TRBJ1-2; d_gene: -; CDR3nt: TGTGCCATCAGTGAGGGCCGTAACTATGGCTACACCTTC; CDR3aa: CAISEGRNYGYTF
len: 12; abundance: few; v_gene: TRBV6-6; j_gene: TRBJ1-3; d_gene: -; CDR3nt: TGTGCCAGCAGTTACCGGAGAAACACCATATATTTT; CDR3aa: CASSYRRNTIYF
len: 16; abundance: -; v_gene: TRBV5-5; j_gene: TRBJ2-4; d_gene: -; CDR3nt: TGTGCCAGCAGCCTTCCAGATTCCCCGACCAAAAACATTCAGTACTTC; CDR3aa: CASSLPDSPTKNIQYF
len: 16; abundance: -; v_gene: TRBV11-2; j_gene: TRBJ1-1; d_gene: -; CDR3nt: TGTGCCAGCAGCTTCGGAGTTGACGGATCGAACACTGAAGCTTTCTTT; CDR3aa: CASSFGVDGSNTEAFF
len: 15; abundance: -; v_gene: TRBV20-1; j_gene: TRBJ2-4; d_gene: -; CDR3nt: TGCAGTGCTAGCGTAGGCCTTGGGGCCAAAAACATTCAGTACTTC; CDR3aa: CSASVGLGAKNIQYF